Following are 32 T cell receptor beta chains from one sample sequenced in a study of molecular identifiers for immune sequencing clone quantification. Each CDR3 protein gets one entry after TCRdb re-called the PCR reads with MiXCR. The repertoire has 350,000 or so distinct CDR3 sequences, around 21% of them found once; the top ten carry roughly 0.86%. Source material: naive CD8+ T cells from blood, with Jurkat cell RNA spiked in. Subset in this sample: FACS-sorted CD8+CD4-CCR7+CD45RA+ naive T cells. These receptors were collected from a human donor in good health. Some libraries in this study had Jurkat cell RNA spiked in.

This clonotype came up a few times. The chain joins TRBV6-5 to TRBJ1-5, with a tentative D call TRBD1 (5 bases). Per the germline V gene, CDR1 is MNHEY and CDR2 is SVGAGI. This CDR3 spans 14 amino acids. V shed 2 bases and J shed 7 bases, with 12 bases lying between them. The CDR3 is CASSYSGQVQPQHF. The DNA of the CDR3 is TGTGCCAGCAGTTACAGCGGACAAGTGCAGCCCCAGCATTTT.

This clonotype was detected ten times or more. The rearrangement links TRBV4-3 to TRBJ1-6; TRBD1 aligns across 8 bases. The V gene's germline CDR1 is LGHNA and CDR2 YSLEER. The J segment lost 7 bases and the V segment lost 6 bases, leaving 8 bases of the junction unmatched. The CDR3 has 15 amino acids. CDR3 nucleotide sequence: TGCGCCAGCAGTTTGGACAGGGACGAGAATTCACCCCTCCACTTT. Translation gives CASSLDRDENSPLHF.

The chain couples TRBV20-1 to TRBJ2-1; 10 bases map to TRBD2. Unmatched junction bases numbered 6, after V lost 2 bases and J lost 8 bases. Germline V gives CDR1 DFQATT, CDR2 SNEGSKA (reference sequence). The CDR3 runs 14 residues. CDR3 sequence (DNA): TGCAGTGCTAGAATATTCCTAGCGGGAGATGAGCAGTTCTTC. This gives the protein CSARIFLAGDEQFF.

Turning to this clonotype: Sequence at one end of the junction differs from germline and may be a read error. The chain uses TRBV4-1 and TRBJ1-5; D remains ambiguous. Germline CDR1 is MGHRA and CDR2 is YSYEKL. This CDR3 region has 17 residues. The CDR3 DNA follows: TGCGCCAGCAGCCAAGTTGAGGTCGGCAGGAACAATCAGCCCCGGCATTTT. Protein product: CASSQVEVGRNNQPRHF.

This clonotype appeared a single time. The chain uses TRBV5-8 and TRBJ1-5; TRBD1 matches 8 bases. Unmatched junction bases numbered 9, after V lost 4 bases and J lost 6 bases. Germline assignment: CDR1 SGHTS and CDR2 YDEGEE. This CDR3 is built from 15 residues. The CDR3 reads CASSPVGQGTQPQHF. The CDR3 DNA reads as TGTGCCAGCAGCCCGGTTGGACAGGGAACTCAGCCCCAGCATTTT.

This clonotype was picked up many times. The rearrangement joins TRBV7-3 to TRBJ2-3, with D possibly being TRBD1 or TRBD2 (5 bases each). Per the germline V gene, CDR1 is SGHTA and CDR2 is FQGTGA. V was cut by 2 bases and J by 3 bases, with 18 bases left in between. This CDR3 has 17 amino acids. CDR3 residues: CASSLYAREIGTDTQYF. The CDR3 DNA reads TGTGCCAGCAGCTTATATGCCAGGGAGATTGGGACAGATACGCAGTATTTT.

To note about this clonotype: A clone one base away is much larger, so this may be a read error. DNA for the CDR3: TGTGCCTGGAGACCGCCCCGGGCCAGGGGAGTCGATGAGCAGTTCTTC. It specifies CAWRPPRARGVDEQFF. The J gene is TRBJ2-1, the V gene TRBV30; TRBD1 is a possible D gene (6 bases). Trimming took 3 bases from V and 8 from J, leaving 23 bases between them. The CDR3 contains 16 residues. Germline assignment: CDR1 GTSNPN and CDR2 SVGIG (reference sequence).

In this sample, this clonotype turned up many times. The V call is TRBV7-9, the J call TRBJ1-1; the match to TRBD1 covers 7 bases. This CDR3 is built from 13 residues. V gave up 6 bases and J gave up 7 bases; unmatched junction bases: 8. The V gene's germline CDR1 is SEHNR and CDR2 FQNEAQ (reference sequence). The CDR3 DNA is TGTGCCAGCAGTTTTAACCGGGACAGTGAAGCTTTCTTT. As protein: CASSFNRDSEAFF.

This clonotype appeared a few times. The CDR3 DNA is TGTGCCAGCAGCTTAGACGTAGCGGGCACCACAGATACGCAGTATTTT. Its protein is CASSLDVAGTTDTQYF. The rearrangement uses TRBV13 and TRBJ2-3, with 7 bases fitting TRBD2. The CDR3 is 16 amino acids. In germline, CDR1 is PRHDT, CDR2 FYEKMQ (reference sequence). Trimming cost V 1 base and J 2 bases; bases outside gene matches: 6.

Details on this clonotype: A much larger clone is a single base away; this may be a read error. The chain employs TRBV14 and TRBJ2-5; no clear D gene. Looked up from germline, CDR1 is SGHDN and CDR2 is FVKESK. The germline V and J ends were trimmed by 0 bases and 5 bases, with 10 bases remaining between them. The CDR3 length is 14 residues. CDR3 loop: CASSQETGSETQYF. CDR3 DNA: TGTGCCAGCAGCCAAGAGACTGGTTCCGAGACCCAGTACTTC.

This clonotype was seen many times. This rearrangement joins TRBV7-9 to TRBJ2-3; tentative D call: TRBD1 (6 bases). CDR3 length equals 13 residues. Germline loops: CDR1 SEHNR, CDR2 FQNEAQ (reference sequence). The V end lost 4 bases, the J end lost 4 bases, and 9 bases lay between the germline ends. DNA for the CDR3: TGTGCCAGCAGCTCTACAGGGCCAGATACGCAGTATTTT. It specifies CASSSTGPDTQYF.

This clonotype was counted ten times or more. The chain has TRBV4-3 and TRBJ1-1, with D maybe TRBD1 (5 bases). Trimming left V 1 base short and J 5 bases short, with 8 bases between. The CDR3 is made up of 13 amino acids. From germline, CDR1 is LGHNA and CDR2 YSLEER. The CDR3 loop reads CASSQVGGTEAFF. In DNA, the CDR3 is TGCGCCAGCAGCCAAGTGGGGGGTACTGAAGCTTTCTTT.

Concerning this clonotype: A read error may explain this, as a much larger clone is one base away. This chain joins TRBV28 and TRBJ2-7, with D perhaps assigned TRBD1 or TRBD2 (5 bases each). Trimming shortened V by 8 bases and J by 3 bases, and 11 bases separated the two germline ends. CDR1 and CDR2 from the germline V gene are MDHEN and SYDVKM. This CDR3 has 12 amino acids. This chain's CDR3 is CASRDRIYEQYF. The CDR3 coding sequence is TGTGCCAGCCGGGACCGGATCTACGAGCAGTACTTC.

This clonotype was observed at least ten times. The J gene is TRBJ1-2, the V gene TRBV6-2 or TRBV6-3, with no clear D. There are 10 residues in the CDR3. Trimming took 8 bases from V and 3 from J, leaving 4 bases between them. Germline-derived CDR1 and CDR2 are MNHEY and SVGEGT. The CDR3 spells CASGDYGYTF. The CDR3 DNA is TGTGCCAGCGGTGACTATGGCTACACCTTC.

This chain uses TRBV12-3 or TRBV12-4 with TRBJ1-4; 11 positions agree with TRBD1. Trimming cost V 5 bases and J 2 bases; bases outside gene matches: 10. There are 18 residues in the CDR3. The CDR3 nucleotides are TGTGCCAGCAGTCAGGACAGGGGGCGTCGTAGGACTAATGAAAAACTGTTTTTT. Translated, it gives CASSQDRGRRRTNEKLFF.

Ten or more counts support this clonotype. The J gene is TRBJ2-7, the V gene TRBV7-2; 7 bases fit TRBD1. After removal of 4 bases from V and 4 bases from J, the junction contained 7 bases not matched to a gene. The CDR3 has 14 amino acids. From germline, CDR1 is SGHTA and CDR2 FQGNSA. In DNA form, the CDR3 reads TGTGCCAGCAGCTCACCCGACAGGGTTTACGAGCAGTACTTC. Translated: CASSSPDRVYEQYF.

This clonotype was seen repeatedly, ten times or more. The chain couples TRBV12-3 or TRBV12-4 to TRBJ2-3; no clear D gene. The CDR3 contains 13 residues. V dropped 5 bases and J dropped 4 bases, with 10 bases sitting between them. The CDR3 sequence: CASSVMWADTQYF. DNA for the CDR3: TGTGCCAGCAGTGTGATGTGGGCAGATACGCAGTATTTT.

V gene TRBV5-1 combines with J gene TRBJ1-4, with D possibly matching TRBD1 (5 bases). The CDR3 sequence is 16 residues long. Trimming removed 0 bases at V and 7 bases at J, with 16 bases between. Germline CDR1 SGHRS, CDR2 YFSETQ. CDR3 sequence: CASSLDPAGPTEKLFF. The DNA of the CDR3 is TGCGCCAGCAGCTTGGACCCCGCAGGGCCAACTGAAAAACTGTTTTTT. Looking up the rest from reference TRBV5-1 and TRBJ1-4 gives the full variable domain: KAGVTQTPRYLIKTRGQQVTLSCSPISGHRSVSWYQQTPGQGLQFLFEYFSETQRNKGNFPGRFSGRQFSNSRSEMNVSTLELGDSALYLCASSLDPAGPTEKLFFGSGTQLSVL.

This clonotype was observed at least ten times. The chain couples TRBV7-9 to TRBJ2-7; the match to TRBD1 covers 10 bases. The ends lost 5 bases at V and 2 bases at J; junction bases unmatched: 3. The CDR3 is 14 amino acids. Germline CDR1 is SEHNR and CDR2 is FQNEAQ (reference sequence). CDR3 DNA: TGTGCCAGCAGCGGGGGGACAGGGGCCTACGAGCAGTACTTC. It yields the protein CASSGGTGAYEQYF.

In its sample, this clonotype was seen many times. The CDR3 bases are TGTGCCAGCAGCCGTAGACAGGGGTACTCTGGGGCCAACGTCCTGACTTTC. It is translated as CASSRRQGYSGANVLTF. The chain is built from TRBV6-5 and TRBJ2-6, with 8 bases fitting TRBD1. The germline V gene has CDR1 MNHEY and CDR2 SVGAGI. The length of the CDR3 is 17 residues. With V trimmed by 6 bases and J by 0 bases, 7 bases remained unmatched.

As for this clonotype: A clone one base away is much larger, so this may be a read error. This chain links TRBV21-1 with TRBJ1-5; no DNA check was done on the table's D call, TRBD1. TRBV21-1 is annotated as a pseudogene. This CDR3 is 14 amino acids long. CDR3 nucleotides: TGTGCCGGCACCCCGGGGTATAGCAATCAGCCCCAGCATTTT. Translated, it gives CAGTPGYSNQPQHF.

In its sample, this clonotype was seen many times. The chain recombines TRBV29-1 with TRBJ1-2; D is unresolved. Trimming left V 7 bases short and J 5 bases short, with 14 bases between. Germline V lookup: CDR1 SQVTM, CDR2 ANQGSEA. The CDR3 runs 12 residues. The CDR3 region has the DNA TGCAGCGCCATGAGTAAGTCTTATGGCTACACCTTC. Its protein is CSAMSKSYGYTF. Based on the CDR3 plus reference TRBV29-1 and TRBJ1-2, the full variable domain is SAVISQKPSRDICQRGTSLTIQCQVDSQVTMMFWYRQQPGQSLTLIATANQGSEATYESGFVIDKFPISRPNLTFSTLTVSNMSPEDSSIYLCSAMSKSYGYTFGSGTRLTVV.

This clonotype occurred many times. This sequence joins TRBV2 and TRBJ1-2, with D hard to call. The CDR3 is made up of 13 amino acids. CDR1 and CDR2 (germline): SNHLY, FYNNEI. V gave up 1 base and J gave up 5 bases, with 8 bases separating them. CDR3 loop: CASSEGPIYGYTF. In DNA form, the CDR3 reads TGTGCCAGCAGTGAAGGCCCGATATATGGCTACACCTTC.

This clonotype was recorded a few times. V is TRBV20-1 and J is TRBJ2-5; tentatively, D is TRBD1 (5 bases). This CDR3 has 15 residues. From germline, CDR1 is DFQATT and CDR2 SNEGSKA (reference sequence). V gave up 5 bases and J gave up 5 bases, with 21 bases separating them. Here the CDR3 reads CSAPRSRAPAETQYF. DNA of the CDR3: TGCAGTGCTCCGAGGTCCAGGGCCCCGGCGGAGACCCAGTACTTC.

In DNA form, the CDR3 reads TGTGCCAGCAGCCACGTCTCCCCGGGACTAGGCCAAGAGACCCAGTACTTC. This sequence encodes CASSHVSPGLGQETQYF. The J gene is TRBJ2-5, the V gene TRBV3-1, with TRBD2 matching over 8 bases. CDR3 length equals 17 residues. The germline V gene encodes CDR1 LGHDT and CDR2 YNNKEL (reference sequence). Trimming took 3 bases from V and 1 from J; bases not matched to a gene: 10.

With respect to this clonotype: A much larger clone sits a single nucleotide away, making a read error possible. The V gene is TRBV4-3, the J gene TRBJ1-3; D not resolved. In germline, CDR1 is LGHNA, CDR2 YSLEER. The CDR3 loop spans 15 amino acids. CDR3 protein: CASSQDRTSGNTMYF. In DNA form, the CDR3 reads TGCGCCAGCAGCCAAGATAGAACCTCTGGAAACACCATGTATTTT.

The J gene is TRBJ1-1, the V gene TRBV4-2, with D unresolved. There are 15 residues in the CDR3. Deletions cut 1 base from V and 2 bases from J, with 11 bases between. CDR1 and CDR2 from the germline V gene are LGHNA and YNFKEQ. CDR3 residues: CASSQVSISNTEAFF. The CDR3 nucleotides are TGTGCCAGCAGCCAAGTTTCTATCTCTAACACTGAAGCTTTCTTT.

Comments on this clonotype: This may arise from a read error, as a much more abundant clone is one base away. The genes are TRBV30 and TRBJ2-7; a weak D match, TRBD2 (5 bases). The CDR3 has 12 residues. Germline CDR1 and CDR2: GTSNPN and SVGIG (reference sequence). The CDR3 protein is CAWCVSGNEQYF. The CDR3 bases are TGTGCCTGGTGTGTCTCGGGGAACGAGCAGTACTTC.

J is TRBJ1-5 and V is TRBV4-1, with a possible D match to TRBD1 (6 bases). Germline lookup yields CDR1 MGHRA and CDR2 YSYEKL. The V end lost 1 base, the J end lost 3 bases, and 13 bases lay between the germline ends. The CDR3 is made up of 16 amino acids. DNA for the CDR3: TGCGCCAGCAGCCAAGGCCCACAGGGAGACAATCAGCCCCAGCATTTT. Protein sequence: CASSQGPQGDNQPQHF.

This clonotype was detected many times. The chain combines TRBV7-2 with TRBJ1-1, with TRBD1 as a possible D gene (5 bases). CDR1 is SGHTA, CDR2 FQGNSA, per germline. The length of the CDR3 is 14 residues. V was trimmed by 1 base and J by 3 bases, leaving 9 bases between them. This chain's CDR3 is CASSLGGAYTEAFF. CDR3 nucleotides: TGTGCCAGCAGCTTAGGGGGCGCGTACACTGAAGCTTTCTTT.

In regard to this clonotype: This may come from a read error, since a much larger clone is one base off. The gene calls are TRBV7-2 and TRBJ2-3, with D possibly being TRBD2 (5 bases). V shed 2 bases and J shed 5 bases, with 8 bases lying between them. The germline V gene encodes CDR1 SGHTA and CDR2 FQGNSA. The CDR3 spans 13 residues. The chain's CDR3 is CASSLPEGDTQYF. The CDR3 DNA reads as TGTGCCAGCAGCTTACCAGAGGGAGATACGCAGTATTTT.

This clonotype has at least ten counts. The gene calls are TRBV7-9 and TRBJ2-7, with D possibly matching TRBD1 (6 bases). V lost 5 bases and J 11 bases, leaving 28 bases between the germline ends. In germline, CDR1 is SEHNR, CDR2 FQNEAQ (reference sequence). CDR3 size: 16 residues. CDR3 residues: CASSPLDRILYTLEYF. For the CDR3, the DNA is TGTGCCAGCAGCCCTCTTGACAGGATCCTCTATACTTTGGAGTACTTC.